A selection of T cell receptor beta chains follows, all from one sample in a study of blood T cell repertoires in COVID-19. Sequenced by immunoSEQ multiplex PCR; TCRdb stores in-frame clones only, minus some. The table has 80,000 to 95,000 clones, around 76% seen once; the top ten hold less than 20%. Sequencing was performed on peripheral blood. These receptors were collected from a woman older than 75 with active or convalescent COVID-19. Both conserved end residues are part of each CDR3. The D gene is left open where the match is weak. Not all rows give a size; the values are once, few, many and, for expanded clones, a class.

cdr3_nt: TGTGCCTGGGAGGACAGGGGCATTCGAAACACCATATATTTT
cdr3_aa: CAWEDRGIRNTIYF
v_call: TRBV30
d_call: TRBD1
clone_size: once
j_call: TRBJ1-3

cdr3_nt: TGTGCCAGCAGCCGCGGACTAGCCTACGAGCAGTACTTC
cdr3_aa: CASSRGLAYEQYF
v_call: TRBV7-8
d_call: TRBD2
clone_size: -
j_call: TRBJ2-7

cdr3_nt: TGTGCCAGCAGCGTTGGGACAGGAAATTCACCCCTCCACTTT
cdr3_aa: CASSVGTGNSPLHF
v_call: TRBV9
d_call: TRBD1
clone_size: -
j_call: TRBJ1-6

cdr3_nt: TGTGCCAGCAGTTCGTACCGGGACAGCAACTATGGCTACACCTTC
cdr3_aa: CASSSYRDSNYGYTF
v_call: TRBV6-4
d_call: TRBD1
clone_size: -
j_call: TRBJ1-2

cdr3_nt: TGTGCCAGCAGCTTCCTGGGGACAGGGACTGAAGCTTTCTTT
cdr3_aa: CASSFLGTGTEAFF
v_call: TRBV7-2
d_call: TRBD1
clone_size: -
j_call: TRBJ1-1

cdr3_nt: TGTGCCAGCAGTTCCGACAGGGGATCCGGCTACACCTTC
cdr3_aa: CASSSDRGSGYTF
v_call: TRBV12-3/TRBV12-4
d_call: TRBD1
clone_size: -
j_call: TRBJ1-2

cdr3_nt: TGTGCCAGCAGTATGGGAGGGAATGGGGCCAACGTCCTGACTTTC
cdr3_aa: CASSMGGNGANVLTF
v_call: TRBV28
d_call: TRBD2
clone_size: -
j_call: TRBJ2-6

cdr3_nt: TGTGCCAGCAGCCAAGCGGGGGGAAGCACAGATACGCAGTATTTT
cdr3_aa: CASSQAGGSTDTQYF
v_call: TRBV7-3
d_call: TRBD2
clone_size: -
j_call: TRBJ2-3

cdr3_nt: TGTGCTAGTGGTTTGCCACAAGCAGATACGCAGTATTTT
cdr3_aa: CASGLPQADTQYF
v_call: TRBV12-5
d_call: -
clone_size: -
j_call: TRBJ2-3

cdr3_nt: TGTGCCTCTAGACAGGATAATCAGCCCCAGCATTTT
cdr3_aa: CASRQDNQPQHF
v_call: TRBV30
d_call: -
clone_size: -
j_call: TRBJ1-5

cdr3_nt: TGTGCCACCGGGGGGGAGCAGTTCTTC
cdr3_aa: CATGGEQFF
v_call: TRBV6-6
d_call: TRBD2
clone_size: -
j_call: TRBJ2-1

cdr3_nt: TGTGCCAGCAGGATCACTGCTGACACTGAAGCTTTCTTT
cdr3_aa: CASRITADTEAFF
v_call: TRBV6-4
d_call: -
clone_size: once
j_call: TRBJ1-1

cdr3_nt: TGTGCCAGCACCTCGGAATTAGGGGACAGGGTAACTAACTATGGCTACACCTTC
cdr3_aa: CASTSELGDRVTNYGYTF
v_call: TRBV28
d_call: TRBD1
clone_size: -
j_call: TRBJ1-2

cdr3_nt: TGTGCCAGCAGCTCCTCCCGGGACTTTTCTTACACAGATACGCAGTATTTT
cdr3_aa: CASSSSRDFSYTDTQYF
v_call: TRBV5-4
d_call: -
clone_size: -
j_call: TRBJ2-3

cdr3_nt: TGTGCCAGCAGTCGGCGGGTGGGTGATGACACCTTC
cdr3_aa: CASSRRVGDDTF
v_call: TRBV28
d_call: -
clone_size: many
j_call: TRBJ1-2